This note documents a single TCR beta chain sequence. In the authors' workflow: Reference gene primer amplification in the assay estimated nucleated cell counts. The method was immunoSEQ multiplex PCR; TCRdb's version includes in-frame clones alone and lacks a portion of them. The DNA gave D and trimming, while V, J and clone size come from that table. Of over 65,000 clones in the sample, about 92% were seen once. The V end was cut by 8 bases, the J end by 4 bases, with 15 bases between. CDR1 is WNHNN and CDR2 is SYGVQD in the germline V gene (reference sequence). The CDR3 has 13 amino acids. This entry comes from a study of blood T cell repertoires in COVID-19.

The clonotype comes from a human donor in a cohort sampled during active COVID-19. V usage is TRBV10-1 and J usage is TRBJ2-7; D remains unclear. What was sequenced was peripheral blood. The CDR3 loop is CASRPLVGYEQYF. CDR3 DNA: TGCGCCAGCCGGCCCCTAGTTGGGTACGAGCAGTACTTC.